This TCR beta chain was sequenced in a study of glioma-infiltrating T cells after dendritic cell vaccination. Study-wide findings and caveats: Higher pretreatment TIL content predicted longer progression-free time and survival.

The PCR used 60 V beta and 13 J beta primers. This table comes from immunoSEQ multiplex PCR, and its TCRdb copy is limited to in-frame clones, with some not included. In the table there are around 90,000 clones, roughly three quarters of which are singletons. About this clone: Antigen: not known.

The germline V and J ends were trimmed by 0 bases and 4 bases, with 9 bases remaining between them. This CDR3 has 14 amino acids. CDR1 and CDR2 (germline): LNHNV, YYDKDF (reference sequence). The material was blood, obtained before dendritic cell vaccination. This clonotype was sampled from a human donor with glioblastoma. This chain uses TRBV15 with TRBJ1-2; D unresolved. The CDR3 DNA reads as TGTGCCACCAGCAGAGAATTAACAGCCTATGGCTACACCTTC. Translating it yields CATSRELTAYGYTF.